The 16 T cell receptor beta chains in this list originate from one sample, sequenced in a study of T cells in women clearing cervical HPV infection. Produced via immunoSEQ multiplex PCR; TCRdb's table is partial and in-frame only. The sample has tens of thousands of clones, and its top ten clones hold more than 8%. The specimen sequenced was blood buffy coat. These receptors were taken from a woman between 18 and 70 years old with a cervical HPV16 infection that either progressed to CIN3+ or cleared (not recorded which).

To note about this clone: The read ends 3 residues early relative to the CDR3; the germline J gene fills the gap. This chain joins TRBV19 and TRBJ2-7, with D tentatively TRBD1 (6 bases). The CDR3 is 13 amino acids. Germline V lookup: CDR1 LNHDA, CDR2 SQIVND (reference sequence). The V end lost 6 bases, the J end lost 2 bases, and 11 bases lay between the germline ends. This CDR3 is CASRGTPAYEQYF. CDR3 DNA (partial): TGTGCCAGTAGAGGGACACCAGCCTACGAG.

A remark on this clone: The CDR3 end lies 3 residues beyond the end of the read and is filled in from the germline J gene. V is TRBV6-2 or TRBV6-3 and J is TRBJ2-1; 8 bases are a match to TRBD2. J was trimmed by 8 bases and V by 4 bases; bases with no gene match: 7. This CDR3 comprises 14 residues. Germline CDR1 reads MNHEY; CDR2 reads SVGEGT. The CDR3 reads CASSLAGRGDEQFF. The sequenced part of the CDR3 DNA is TGTGCCAGCAGTTTAGCGGGAAGAGGTGATGAG.

The CDR3 loop is CASSPAGETQYF. The part of the CDR3 DNA that was read is TGTGCCAGCAGCCCAGCGGGCGAGACC. The rearrangement joins TRBV9 to TRBJ2-5; maybe TRBD2 (6 bases). Read coverage stops 3 residues before the CDR3 terminus; the germline J gene supplies the remainder. CDR3 size: 12 residues. CDR1 is SGDLS, CDR2 YYNGEE, per germline. The V end was cut by 4 bases, the J end by 5 bases, with 9 bases between.

About this clone itself: The CDR3 end lies 3 residues beyond the end of the read and is filled in from the germline J gene. The rearrangement joins TRBV20-1 to TRBJ1-2; 10 bases are shared with TRBD1. J was trimmed by 5 bases and V by 6 bases; bases with no gene match: 6. This CDR3 spans 13 amino acids. In germline, CDR1 is DFQATT, CDR2 SNEGSKA (reference sequence). CDR3 bases read: TGCAGTGCCCTTTTGGGACAGGGGTATGGC. Its protein product is CSALLGQGYG. In full, the CDR3 reads CSALLGQGYGYTF.

Worth noting for this clone: The sequenced fragment ends 3 residues before the CDR3 boundary, so the rest is inferred from the germline J gene. The chain couples TRBV29-1 to TRBJ1-2; 9 nucleotides agree with TRBD1. The V segment lost 5 bases and the J segment 7 bases; nucleotides outside the gene matches: 8. Germline CDR1 and CDR2: SQVTM and ANQGSEA. This CDR3 comprises 13 residues. The CDR3: CSVLLQGARGYTF. Partial CDR3 DNA: TGCAGCGTTCTCTTACAGGGGGCGCGTGGC. The entire variable domain, with the rest obtained from reference TRBV29-1 and TRBJ1-2, is as follows: SAVISQKPSRDICQRGTSLTIQCQVDSQVTMMFWYRQQPGQSLTLIATANQGSEATYESGFVIDKFPISRPNLTFSTLTVSNMSPEDSSIYLCSVLLQGARGYTFGSGTRLTVV.

On this clone: The CDR3 end falls 3 residues outside the read, so it is completed with the germline J gene. The V gene is TRBV20-1, the J gene TRBJ1-2, with D possibly TRBD1 on 5 matching bases. Looked up from germline, CDR1 is DFQATT and CDR2 is SNEGSKA (reference sequence). This CDR3 contains 12 residues. V was pared by 6 bases and J by 5 bases, with 13 bases between. The sequenced CDR3 bases are TGCAGTGCCTCGACAGCGGGGTATGGC. It is translated as CSASTAGYG. Given in full, the CDR3 is CSASTAGYGYTF.

Partial CDR3 DNA: TGTGCCAGCAGTGCCACAGGGGATTCACCC. It specifies CASSATGDSP. The whole CDR3 protein reads CASSATGDSPLHF. V is TRBV6-1 and J is TRBJ1-6, with TRBD1 matching 7 bases. The CDR3 end is not reached by the read, which stops 3 residues before it; the germline J gene fills it in. The CDR3 contains 13 residues. The junction had 2 bases not matched to a gene; V was cut back by 4 bases and J by 8 bases. Per the germline V gene, CDR1 is MNHNS and CDR2 is SASEGT.

As for this clone: The CDR3 extends 3 residues past the end of the read, so its final part is completed from the germline J gene. The chain couples TRBV4-2 to TRBJ2-7; perhaps TRBD1 as D (5 bases). The V end lost 0 bases, the J end lost 3 bases, and 9 bases lay between the germline ends. Germline values: CDR1 LGHNA, CDR2 YNFKEQ. The CDR3 sequence is 14 residues long. CDR3 bases read: TGTGCCAGCAGCCAAGAAGGGCAGGGCTACGAG. Translating it yields CASSQEGQGYE. In full, the CDR3 is CASSQEGQGYEQYF.

The covered CDR3 bases are TGTGCCAGCAGCTTGGTAGCGGGGGGTAACAATGAC. This gives the protein CASSLVAGGNND. The full CDR3 protein is CASSLVAGGNNDYTF. The rearrangement uses TRBV7-9 and TRBJ1-2; possibly TRBD1 for D (5 bases). The CDR3 end falls 3 residues outside the read, so it is completed with the germline J gene. The CDR3 contains 15 residues. Germline values: CDR1 SEHNR, CDR2 FQNEAQ (reference sequence). The full variable domain, rest sourced from reference TRBV7-9 and TRBJ1-2, is DTGVSQNPRHKITKRGQNVTFRCDPISEHNRLYWYRQTLGQGPEFLTYFQNEAQLEKSRLLSDRFSAERPKGSFSTLEIQRTEQGDSAMYLCASSLVAGGNNDYTFGSGTRLTVV.

With respect to this clone: The CDR3 is cut off 3 residues early in the read; its end comes from the germline J gene. The chain is built from TRBV9 and TRBJ1-3, with D perhaps matching TRBD1 (5 bases). Germline CDR1 is SGDLS and CDR2 is YYNGEE. V lost 4 bases and J 8 bases, leaving 16 bases between the germline ends. The CDR3 is 14 amino acids. Incomplete CDR3 DNA: TGTGCCAGCAGCCCCTTGGGGGGAACGGACACC. This codes for CASSPLGGTDT. The complete CDR3 protein is CASSPLGGTDTIYF.

As concerns this clone: The read terminates 3 residues before the CDR3 end, so the remaining end is supplied by the germline J gene. The rearrangement uses TRBV5-1 and TRBJ1-3, with D possibly matching TRBD1 (5 bases). Germline CDR1 reads SGHRS; CDR2 reads YFSETQ. Trimming removed 1 base from V and 1 base from J, with 15 bases in between. This CDR3 has 17 amino acids. Partial CDR3 DNA: TGCGCCAGCAGCTTGAGCGTGGACCGACAGTCTGGAAACACC. It translates to CASSLSVDRQSGNT. The whole CDR3 is CASSLSVDRQSGNTIYF.

On this clone itself: The read terminates 3 residues ahead of where the CDR3 ends, so the germline J gene completes it. The genes are TRBV7-8 and TRBJ2-2, with TRBD1 identical over 9 bases. Trimming cost V 4 bases and J 4 bases; bases outside gene matches: 10. Germline V gene sequence: CDR1 SGHVS, CDR2 FQNEAQ. The CDR3 extends over 17 amino acids. The sequenced CDR3 bases are TGTGCCAGCAGCTCAAAAGGCGGGACAGGGAGCACCGGGGAG. Translating gives CASSSKGGTGSTGE. The whole CDR3 sequence reads CASSSKGGTGSTGELFF.

Notes on this clone: The CDR3 end falls 3 residues outside the read, so it is completed with the germline J gene. The chain is built from TRBV29-1 and TRBJ1-3, with TRBD1 as a possible D gene (6 bases). The CDR3 is 17 residues long. V lost 8 bases, J lost 3 bases, and 26 bases lay in between. From germline, CDR1 is SQVTM and CDR2 ANQGSEA. The sequenced part of the CDR3 DNA is TGCAGCTCCCGAGGAACAGGGAAGGGATGCCATGGAAACACC. Its protein is CSSRGTGKGCHGNT. The entire CDR3 protein reads CSSRGTGKGCHGNTIYF.

A remark on this clone: The CDR3 end lies 3 residues beyond the end of the read and is filled in from the germline J gene. This sequence joins TRBV12-3 or TRBV12-4 and TRBJ2-7; tentatively, D is TRBD1 (5 bases). Trimming removed 3 bases at V and 6 bases at J, with 18 bases between. The CDR3 sequence is 15 residues long. The covered CDR3 bases are TGTGCCAGCAGTTTCTCAGGGTTCTATGGTGGCGAG. The encoded protein is CASSFSGFYGGE. The full CDR3 protein is CASSFSGFYGGEQYF.

With respect to this clone: The CDR3 is cut off 3 residues early in the read; its end comes from the germline J gene. This chain links TRBV5-1 with TRBJ2-1; 9 nucleotides agree with TRBD2. The germline V gene has CDR1 SGHRS and CDR2 YFSETQ. The length of the CDR3 is 15 residues. With 0 bases clipped from V and 9 bases from J, the junction kept 7 bases outside the gene matches. CDR3 bases read: TGCGCCAGCAGCTTGGACTTAGCGGGAGCCGGTGAG. It translates to CASSLDLAGAGE. The entire CDR3 protein reads CASSLDLAGAGEQFF.

CDR3: CASSLRVTNTEAFF. CDR3 DNA, as far as it was read: TGTGCCAGCAGCTTGCGGGTAACGAACACTGAA. The gene calls are TRBV7-8 and TRBJ1-1; D ambiguous. The CDR3 end falls 3 residues outside the read, so it is completed with the germline J gene. Looked up from germline, CDR1 is SGHVS and CDR2 is FQNEAQ. Between the trimmed V and J ends, which lost 3 bases and 1 base, there was a span of 9 bases. The CDR3 loop spans 14 amino acids.